This TCR beta chain comes out of a study of T cells after yellow fever vaccination. About the research overall: Preparation of fractions with low cell numbers was performed using SMART-Seq v4 Ultra Low Input. Study-wide results and limits: Overall, a small share of clonotypes was seen in both CD4 and CD8 compartments. Boosting was followed by the reappearance of most primary-vaccination clones (just under 97% CD4, around 90% CD8).

Germline V gene lookup returns CDR1 SGHRS and CDR2 YFSETQ. CDR3 length equals 14 residues. Trimming pared 8 bases from V and 3 bases from J, leaving 15 bases between. This clonotype came up a few times. Its antigen is still unknown. 5'RACE template switching produced TCR cDNA carrying a universal primer site and UMIs. A single record per CDR3 protein comes from TCRdb applying MiXCR to the 5' RACE reads. The sample has some 500,000 distinct CDR3 sequences, approximately 12% seen once. Sequenced here: PBMCs, sampled on the day of the yellow fever booster vaccination. The receptor comes from a man between 25 and 39 years old who received the YFV17D yellow fever vaccine. The rearrangement links TRBV5-1 to TRBJ2-1, with a weak D call TRBD2 (6 bases). The CDR3 DNA sequence: TGCGCCAGTGGCCTAGGGACTCGCTACAATGAGCAGTTCTTC. Residues: CASGLGTRYNEQFF.